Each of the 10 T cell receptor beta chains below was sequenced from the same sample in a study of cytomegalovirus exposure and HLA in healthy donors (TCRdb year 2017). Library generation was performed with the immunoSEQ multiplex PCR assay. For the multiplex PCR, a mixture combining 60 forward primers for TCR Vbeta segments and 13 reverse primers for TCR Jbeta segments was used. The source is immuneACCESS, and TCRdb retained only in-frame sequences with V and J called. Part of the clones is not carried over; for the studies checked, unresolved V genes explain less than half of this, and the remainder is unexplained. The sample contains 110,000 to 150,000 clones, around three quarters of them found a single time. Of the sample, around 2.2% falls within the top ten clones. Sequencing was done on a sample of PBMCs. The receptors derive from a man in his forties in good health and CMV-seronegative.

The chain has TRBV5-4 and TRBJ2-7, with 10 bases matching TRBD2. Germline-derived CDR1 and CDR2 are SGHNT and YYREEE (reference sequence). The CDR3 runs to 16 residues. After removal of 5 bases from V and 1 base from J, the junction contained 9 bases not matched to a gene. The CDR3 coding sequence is TGTGCCAGCAGAGGTGGCCTAGCGGGGGCGTCCTACGAGCAGTACTTC. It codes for CASRGGLAGASYEQYF.

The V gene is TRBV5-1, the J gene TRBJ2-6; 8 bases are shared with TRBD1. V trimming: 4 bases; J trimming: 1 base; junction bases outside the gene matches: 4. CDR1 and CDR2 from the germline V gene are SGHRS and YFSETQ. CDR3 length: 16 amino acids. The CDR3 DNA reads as TGCGCCAGCAGCGTGGGACAGGAGTCTGGGGCCAACGTCCTGACTTTC. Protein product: CASSVGQESGANVLTF.

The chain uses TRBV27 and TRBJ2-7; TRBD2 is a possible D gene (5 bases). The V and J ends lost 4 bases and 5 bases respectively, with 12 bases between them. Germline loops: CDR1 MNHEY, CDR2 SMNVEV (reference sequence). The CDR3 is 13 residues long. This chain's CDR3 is CASSSDLGDEQYF. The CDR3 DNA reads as TGTGCCAGCAGTTCAGACTTGGGAGACGAGCAGTACTTC.

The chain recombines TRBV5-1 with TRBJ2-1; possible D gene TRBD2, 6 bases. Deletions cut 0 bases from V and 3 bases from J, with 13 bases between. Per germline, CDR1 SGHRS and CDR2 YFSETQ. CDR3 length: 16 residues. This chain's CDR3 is CASSLALAEHYNEQFF. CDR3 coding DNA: TGCGCCAGCAGCTTGGCCTTAGCGGAACACTACAATGAGCAGTTCTTC.

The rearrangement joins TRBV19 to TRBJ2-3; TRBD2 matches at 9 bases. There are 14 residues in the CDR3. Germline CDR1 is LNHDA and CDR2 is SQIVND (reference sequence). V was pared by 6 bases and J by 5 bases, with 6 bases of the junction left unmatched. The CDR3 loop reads CASSVAGEVDTQYF. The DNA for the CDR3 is TGTGCCAGTAGCGTAGCGGGAGAAGTAGATACGCAGTATTTT.

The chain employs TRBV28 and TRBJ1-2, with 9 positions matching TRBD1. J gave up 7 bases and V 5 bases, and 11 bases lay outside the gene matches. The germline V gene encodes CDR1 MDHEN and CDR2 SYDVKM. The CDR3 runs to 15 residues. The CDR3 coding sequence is TGTGCCAGCAGTCCCCCGGGACAGGGTGTGATTGGCTACACCTTC. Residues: CASSPPGQGVIGYTF.

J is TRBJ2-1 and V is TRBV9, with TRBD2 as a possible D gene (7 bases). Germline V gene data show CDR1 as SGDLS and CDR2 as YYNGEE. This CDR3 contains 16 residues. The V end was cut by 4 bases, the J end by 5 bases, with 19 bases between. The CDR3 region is CASSPPVRGGNNEQFF. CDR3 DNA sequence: TGTGCCAGCAGCCCCCCGGTGAGGGGGGGTAACAATGAGCAGTTCTTC.

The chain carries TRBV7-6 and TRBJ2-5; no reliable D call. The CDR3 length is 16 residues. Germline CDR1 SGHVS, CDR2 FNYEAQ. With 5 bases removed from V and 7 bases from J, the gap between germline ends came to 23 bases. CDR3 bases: TGTGCCAGCAGCACCCCGAAAACAGTGCCCTCAGTGACCCAGTACTTC. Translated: CASSTPKTVPSVTQYF. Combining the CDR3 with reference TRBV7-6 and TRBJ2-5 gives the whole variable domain GAGVSQSPRYKVTKRGQDVALRCDPISGHVSLYWYRQALGQGPEFLTYFNYEAQQDKSGLPNDRFSAERPEGSISTLTIQRTEQRDSAMYRCASSTPKTVPSVTQYFGPGTRLLVL.

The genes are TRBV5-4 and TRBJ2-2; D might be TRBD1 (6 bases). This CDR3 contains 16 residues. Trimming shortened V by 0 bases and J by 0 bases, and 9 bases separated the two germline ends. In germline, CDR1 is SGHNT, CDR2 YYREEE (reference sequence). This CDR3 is CASSLGQVANTGELFF. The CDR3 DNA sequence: TGTGCCAGCAGCTTGGGACAGGTCGCGAACACCGGGGAGCTGTTTTTT.

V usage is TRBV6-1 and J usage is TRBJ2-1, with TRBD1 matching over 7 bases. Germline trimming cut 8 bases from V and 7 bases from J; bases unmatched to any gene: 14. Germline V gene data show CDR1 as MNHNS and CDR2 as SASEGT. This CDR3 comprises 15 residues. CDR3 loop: CASRGQDRSSNEQFF. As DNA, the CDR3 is TGTGCCAGCCGCGGGCAGGACAGGTCTTCTAATGAGCAGTTCTTC.